Listed below are T cell receptor beta chains from one sample, sequenced in a study of Ad26.COV2.S vaccination and SARS-CoV-2 variants. Sequencing used immunoSEQ multiplex PCR; TCRdb keeps in-frame clones, though not all of them. Of 400,000 to 500,000 clones in the sample, nearly 90% were seen once. The sample was peripheral blood, taken in a trial of Ad26.COV2.S vaccine versus placebo. These receptor sequences come from a person aged 18-65 years who received the Ad26.COV2.S COVID-19 vaccine or a placebo. CDR3s include the opening cysteine and the closing phenylalanine or tryptophan. D genes are given only for firm matches.

V	D	J	CDR3
TRBV5-1	-	TRBJ1-2	CASSPSGTGGLNYGYTF
TRBV3-1/TRBV3-2	-	TRBJ1-1	CASSQPGQSNTEAFF
TRBV25-1	-	TRBJ1-5	CASSGRGINQPQHF
TRBV19	TRBD2	TRBJ2-1	CASRESGVRTPPFF
TRBV29-1	TRBD2	TRBJ2-2	CSFRTRGDGELFF
TRBV19	-	TRBJ1-5	CASSAYNQPQHF
TRBV7-3	TRBD2	TRBJ2-1	CASSLTSGDYNEQFF
TRBV5-6	-	TRBJ1-5	CASSLIGNQPQHF
TRBV3-1/TRBV3-2	-	TRBJ2-1	CASSHPPVGAVQFF
TRBV18	-	TRBJ2-5	CASSPRSKETQYF
TRBV5-1	-	TRBJ2-2	CASSLAEANTGELFF
TRBV9	-	TRBJ2-3	CASSAPGRDSFTDTQYF
TRBV7-9	TRBD1	TRBJ2-5	CASRKTGGEETQYF
TRBV6-5	-	TRBJ1-6	CASSYPRGGENSPLHF
TRBV6-1	-	TRBJ2-4	CASSEEGGTGQYF
TRBV4-2	-	TRBJ2-3	CASSQDGGGRTDTQYF
TRBV5-4	TRBD2	TRBJ2-5	CASSFFGGGYIQETQYF
TRBV5-4	-	TRBJ2-6	CASFDRSSGANVLTF
TRBV4-1	-	TRBJ2-1	CASSQDPPGTTYNEQFF
TRBV5-1	TRBD1	TRBJ1-4	CASSFGTVRGNEKLFF
TRBV3-1/TRBV3-2	-	TRBJ2-7	CASSRRPTAYEQYF
TRBV19	-	TRBJ1-2	CASSEGVVYGYTF
TRBV19	-	TRBJ2-7	CASTPHGDGPQYF
TRBV11-3	-	TRBJ2-3	CASSLDRDTQYF
TRBV5-5	-	TRBJ2-7	CASSQEAGALTYEQYF
TRBV7-8	-	TRBJ2-1	CASRPEAYLHSYNEQFF
TRBV13	-	TRBJ1-1	CASSPQGSGTEAFF
TRBV19	-	TRBJ1-5	CASSIDRGNNQPQHF
TRBV5-1	-	TRBJ2-5	CASSLAGETQYF
TRBV5-1	-	TRBJ1-1	CASSFTGPYTEAFF
TRBV12-5	-	TRBJ2-1	CASGLVGLAGEQFF
TRBV15	TRBD1	TRBJ2-7	CATSRYPGQGYEQYF
TRBV6-2/TRBV6-3	TRBD2	TRBJ2-7	CASSSDGTTYEQYF
TRBV7-3	TRBD2	TRBJ2-3	CASSPSGREADTQYF
TRBV7-3	-	TRBJ2-1	CASSPGSLYNEQFF
TRBV9	TRBD1	TRBJ2-2	CASSPWTGEGGELFF
TRBV13	TRBD1	TRBJ1-1	CASSFLGQGDTEAFF
TRBV6-2/TRBV6-3	-	TRBJ1-5	CASSFLDLTESNQPQHF
TRBV4-3	-	TRBJ2-7	CASSHMTHSYEQYF
TRBV27	-	TRBJ2-3	CASSLRPGRTDTQYF
TRBV7-2	-	TRBJ2-2	CASSSQGGPNTGELFF
TRBV27	-	TRBJ2-2	CASRTRPPGTGELFF
TRBV30	-	TRBJ1-2	CAWSVGQPYGYTF
TRBV25-1	TRBD2	TRBJ2-3	CASSDWTSGRETDTQYF
TRBV6-5	-	TRBJ1-1	CASSYSPGLNTEAFF
TRBV19	-	TRBJ2-1	CASSRGSTYNEQFF
TRBV5-1	-	TRBJ1-1	CASSLWGGSAEAFF
TRBV4-1	-	TRBJ2-1	CASSRVLYNEQFF
TRBV19	-	TRBJ1-2	CATRLGARYTF
TRBV5-5	-	TRBJ1-1	CASIWGGGLGNTEAFF
TRBV4-3	-	TRBJ2-3	CASSHVQGSTDTQYF
TRBV5-5	TRBD2	TRBJ2-1	CASSLGTSGYNEQFF
TRBV28	-	TRBJ1-2	CASSPGFYGYTF
TRBV29-1	-	TRBJ2-3	CSVEGSTDTQYF
TRBV24-1	-	TRBJ1-5	CATSDGKGGNQPQHF
TRBV2	-	TRBJ1-2	CASRETTLTYGYTF
TRBV5-4	-	TRBJ1-1	CASSPFGGMNTEAFF
TRBV7-2	TRBD1	TRBJ2-1	CASSSWTGGAVKYNEQFF